The 19 T cell receptor beta chains reported below all come from one sample, sequenced in a study of cytomegalovirus exposure and HLA in healthy donors. Primers for the PCR totalled 60 Vbeta and 13 Jbeta. Data came from immunoSEQ multiplex PCR; TCRdb stores just in-frame clones and leaves some out. Among approximately 210,000 clones listed, roughly four fifths were seen once. The sequenced material came from PBMCs. These receptors came from a woman between 45 and 60 years old in good health and CMV-seropositive.

The CDR3 spells CASSLGTGGNQPQHF. As DNA, the CDR3 is TGTGCCAGCAGCTTGGGGACGGGGGGGAATCAGCCCCAGCATTTT. This rearrangement joins TRBV5-4 to TRBJ1-5; weak D call: TRBD1 (5 bases). This CDR3 spans 15 amino acids. CDR1 and CDR2 (germline): SGHNT, YYREEE (reference sequence). Trimming took 0 bases from V and 4 from J, leaving 11 bases between them.

V is TRBV29-1 and J is TRBJ1-6; TRBD1 is a possible D gene (6 bases). CDR3 length: 13 amino acids. Germline V gene lookup returns CDR1 SQVTM and CDR2 ANQGSEA. Trimming cost V 7 bases and J 1 base, with 8 bases left between them. The CDR3: CSARGSYNSPLHF. The CDR3 DNA is TGCAGCGCCAGGGGTTCCTATAATTCACCCCTCCACTTT.

The table lists this clone with a few counts. In nucleotides, the CDR3 is TGTGCCAGCAGTTTAGCCAGAAACTACAATGAGCAGTTCTTC. Translating gives CASSLARNYNEQFF. The chain uses TRBV27 and TRBJ2-1; D call uncertain. From germline, CDR1 is MNHEY and CDR2 SMNVEV (reference sequence). The CDR3 has 14 residues. The germline V and J ends were trimmed by 2 bases and 3 bases, with 8 bases remaining between them.

The V gene is TRBV2, the J gene TRBJ1-4; 7 bases are shared with TRBD1. V was pared by 7 bases and J by 4 bases, with 6 bases of the junction left unmatched. The length of the CDR3 is 14 residues. Germline assignment: CDR1 SNHLY and CDR2 FYNNEI. Written as DNA, the CDR3 is TGTGCCAGCACCGAGGGACAGCTTAATGAAAAACTGTTTTTT. Residues: CASTEGQLNEKLFF.

This clone was counted a few times. This chain connects TRBV6-6 to TRBJ1-6, with D unclear. Germline assignment: CDR1 MNHNY and CDR2 SVGAGI (reference sequence). This CDR3 has 15 residues. V was shortened by 4 bases and J by 0 bases, with 7 bases between the two germline ends. CDR3 nucleotides: TGTGCCAGCAGTTCGATTAGCTCCTATAATTCACCCCTCCACTTT. Translated, it gives CASSSISSYNSPLHF.

V is TRBV9 and J is TRBJ1-6; D perhaps matches TRBD1 (5 bases). Germline CDR1 SGDLS, CDR2 YYNGEE. CDR3 length equals 15 residues. Trimming took 2 bases from V and 10 from J, leaving 16 bases between them. This chain's CDR3 is CASSVQAGLGSPLHF. DNA of the CDR3: TGTGCCAGCAGCGTCCAGGCGGGACTGGGATCACCCCTCCACTTT.

The chain recombines TRBV27 with TRBJ1-4; weak D call: TRBD1 (6 bases). Germline V lookup: CDR1 MNHEY, CDR2 SMNVEV (reference sequence). This CDR3 spans 14 amino acids. Trimming pared 3 bases from V and 7 bases from J, leaving 12 bases between. CDR3 residues: CASSFVGAREKLFF. CDR3 nucleotide sequence: TGTGCCAGCAGTTTTGTGGGGGCGCGTGAAAAACTGTTTTTT.

The rearrangement uses TRBV19 and TRBJ2-4; 7 bases line up with TRBD1. Germline assignment: CDR1 LNHDA and CDR2 SQIVND (reference sequence). After removal of 7 bases from V and 6 bases from J, the junction contained 9 bases not matched to a gene. The CDR3 length is 14 residues. The CDR3: CASTPDRTGNIQYF. CDR3 coding DNA: TGTGCCAGTACCCCGGACAGGACCGGAAACATTCAGTACTTC.

The chain combines TRBV5-6 with TRBJ2-7; TRBD1 agrees at 12 bases. Losses at the gene ends were 2 bases for V and 3 bases for J; bases not matched to a gene: 3. Per the germline V gene, CDR1 is SGHDT and CDR2 is YYEEEE. This CDR3 is built from 15 residues. The CDR3 DNA reads as TGTGCCAGCAGCTTCCGGGACAGGGGGCTCTACGAGCAGTACTTC. Amino acid sequence: CASSFRDRGLYEQYF.

The chain's CDR3 is CAISETGITGELFF. The DNA of the CDR3 is TGTGCCATCAGTGAGACAGGGATTACCGGGGAGCTGTTTTTT. This chain joins TRBV10-3 and TRBJ2-2; D might be TRBD1 (6 bases). The CDR3 is 14 amino acids. Trimming took off 2 bases at V and 5 bases at J, with 9 bases between the two ends. Germline V CDR1 and CDR2: ENHRY, SYGVKD.

V gene TRBV6-5 combines with J gene TRBJ1-4; 10 positions match TRBD1. V lost 6 bases and J lost 7; bases outside the gene matches: 5. The CDR3 is 14 amino acids. Germline V gene data show CDR1 as MNHEY and CDR2 as SVGAGI. The CDR3 region is CASSSTGGGEKLFF. CDR3 sequence (DNA): TGTGCCAGCAGCTCGACAGGGGGCGGTGAAAAACTGTTTTTT.

V gene TRBV11-1 combines with J gene TRBJ1-2, with a possible D match to TRBD1 (5 bases). This CDR3 is 14 amino acids long. CDR1 is SGHAT and CDR2 is FQDESV in the germline V gene (reference sequence). Trimming cost V 5 bases and J 3 bases, with 13 bases left between them. CDR3 sequence (DNA): TGTGCCAGCAGCCCAGGGCGGGGTGACTATGGCTACACCTTC. Its protein is CASSPGRGDYGYTF.

V usage is TRBV10-3 and J usage is TRBJ2-1; 10 bases fit TRBD2. The CDR3 contains 15 residues. Germline values: CDR1 ENHRY, CDR2 SYGVKD. Unmatched junction bases numbered 8, after V lost 4 bases and J lost 8 bases. Written as DNA, the CDR3 is TGTGCCATCAGTGGCGAGAAGGGACTAGCGTATGAGCAGTTCTTC. This gives the protein CAISGEKGLAYEQFF.

This chain links TRBV29-1 with TRBJ1-5; the D is unclear. CDR1 is SQVTM and CDR2 is ANQGSEA in the germline V gene. This CDR3 is built from 14 residues. Trimming removed 4 bases at V and 2 bases at J, with 12 bases between. CDR3 sequence: CSVVLPTGNQPQHF. CDR3 sequence (DNA): TGCAGCGTTGTCCTCCCAACGGGCAATCAGCCCCAGCATTTT.

The chain combines TRBV7-8 with TRBJ1-1; D uncertain. Germline-derived CDR1 and CDR2 are SGHVS and FQNEAQ. V dropped 6 bases and J dropped 1 base, with 12 bases sitting between them. This CDR3 is 14 amino acids long. The CDR3 sequence: CASSRRVENTEAFF. In nucleotides, the CDR3 is TGTGCCAGCAGTCGCCGGGTAGAGAACACTGAAGCTTTCTTT.

The chain combines TRBV28 with TRBJ2-7; D might be TRBD2 (5 bases). In germline, CDR1 is MDHEN, CDR2 SYDVKM. The CDR3 runs to 14 residues. The germline V and J ends were trimmed by 8 bases and 4 bases, with 18 bases remaining between them. CDR3 sequence: CASGKVVPGYEQYF. As DNA, the CDR3 is TGTGCCAGCGGCAAGGTAGTCCCGGGATACGAGCAGTACTTC.

The rearrangement joins TRBV4-2 to TRBJ1-4, with TRBD1 matching 9 bases. The CDR3 contains 18 residues. V gave up 0 bases and J gave up 3 bases; unmatched junction bases: 8. The V gene's germline CDR1 is LGHNA and CDR2 YNFKEQ. Here the CDR3 reads CASSQDWGQGKANEKLFF. DNA of the CDR3: TGTGCCAGCAGCCAAGATTGGGGACAGGGAAAGGCTAATGAAAAACTGTTTTTT.

The chain carries TRBV21-1 and TRBJ2-2; the table's D gene call, TRBD1, was not cross checked with the DNA. TRBV21-1 is flagged as a pseudogene. This CDR3 has 16 residues. The CDR3 here is CASSTDRGRAPGELFF. The CDR3 nucleotides are TGTGCCAGCAGCACAGACAGGGGGCGCGCCCCCGGGGAGCTGTTTTTT.

The CDR3 DNA reads TGTGCCAGCAGTTACTCTAGACTACGTGGGGGCTACACCTTC. Translation gives CASSYSRLRGGYTF. The rearrangement uses TRBV6-5 and TRBJ1-2, with unresolved D. The CDR3 is 14 residues long. Deletions cut 0 bases from V and 8 bases from J, with 13 bases between. The V gene's germline CDR1 is MNHEY and CDR2 SVGAGI.